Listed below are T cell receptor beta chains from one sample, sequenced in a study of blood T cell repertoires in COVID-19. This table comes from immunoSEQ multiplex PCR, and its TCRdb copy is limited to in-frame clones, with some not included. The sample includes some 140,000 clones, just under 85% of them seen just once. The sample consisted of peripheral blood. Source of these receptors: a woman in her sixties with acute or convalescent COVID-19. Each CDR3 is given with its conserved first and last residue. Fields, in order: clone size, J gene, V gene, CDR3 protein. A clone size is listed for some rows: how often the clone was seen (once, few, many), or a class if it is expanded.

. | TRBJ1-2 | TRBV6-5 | CASTKGAGNRGYTF
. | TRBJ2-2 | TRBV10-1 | CASSDRIPGELFF
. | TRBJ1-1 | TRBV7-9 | CASSPRSQTEAFF
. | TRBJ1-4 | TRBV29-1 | CSVAQGGGEKLFF
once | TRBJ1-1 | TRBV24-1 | CATSDSRTGNTEAFF
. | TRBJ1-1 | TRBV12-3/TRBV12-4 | CASSPGTPEAFF
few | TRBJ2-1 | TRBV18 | CASSPPAKTYNEQFF
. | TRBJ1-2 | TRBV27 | CASSLSREALVAYGYTF
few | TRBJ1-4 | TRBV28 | CASSRGRTLEKLFF
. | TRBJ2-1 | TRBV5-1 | CASSFGQGGIEQFF
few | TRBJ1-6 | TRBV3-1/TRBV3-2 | CASSLASPIIHHNSPLHF
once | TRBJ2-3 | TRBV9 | CASSARGGPVTDTQYF
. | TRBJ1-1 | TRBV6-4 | CASAEQGGNTEAFF
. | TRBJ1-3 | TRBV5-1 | CASSLNSGTGHGNTIYF
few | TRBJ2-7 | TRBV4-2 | CASSQAILAGGGEQYF
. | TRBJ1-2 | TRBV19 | CASSRTTGERANYGYTF
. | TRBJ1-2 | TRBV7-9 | CASSLVTQGSGYTF
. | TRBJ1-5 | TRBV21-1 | CASSKKKGQGISNQPQHF
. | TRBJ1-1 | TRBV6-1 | CASSEVTGAEAFF
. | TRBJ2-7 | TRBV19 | CASSISEQTYEQYF
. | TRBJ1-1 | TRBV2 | CASRLGQGIMNTEAFF
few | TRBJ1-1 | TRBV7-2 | CASSLAYRGAEAFF
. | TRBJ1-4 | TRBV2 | CASSSEGWVGKLFF
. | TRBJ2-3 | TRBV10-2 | CASSEPSLNSFPSTDTQYF
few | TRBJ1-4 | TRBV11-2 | CASSPGQLNEKLFF
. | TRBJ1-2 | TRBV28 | CASWTGGDYGYTF
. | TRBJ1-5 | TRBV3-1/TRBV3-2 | CASSQVPLQPQHF
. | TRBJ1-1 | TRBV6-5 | CASSYPTGSTFF
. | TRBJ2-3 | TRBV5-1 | CASSFTAGGKVEDTQYF
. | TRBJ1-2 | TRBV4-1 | CASSQPGQGRYGYTF
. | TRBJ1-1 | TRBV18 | CAGQGAVNTEAFF
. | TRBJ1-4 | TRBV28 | CASSRGQGREKLFF
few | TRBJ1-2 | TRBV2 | CASSRDTMNYGYTF
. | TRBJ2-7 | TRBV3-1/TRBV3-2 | CASSQDGTPGPYEQYF
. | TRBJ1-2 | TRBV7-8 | CASSLSRGGKANYGYTF
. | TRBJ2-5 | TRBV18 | CASSPGDTRETQYF
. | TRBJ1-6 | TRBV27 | CASSSLGTGESPLHF
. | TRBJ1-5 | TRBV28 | CASSASGTGVSQPQHF
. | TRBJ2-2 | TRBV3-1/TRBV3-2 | CASSPQVYNTGELFF
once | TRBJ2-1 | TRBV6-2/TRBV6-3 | CASSFDPAGRGGNEQFF
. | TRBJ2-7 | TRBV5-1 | CASSLFGGAAYEQYF